This entry features one TCR beta chain sequence. Its specificity is unknown. Positively selected for CCR7, the CD45RO-negative cells used as naive CD8 cells excluded terminally differentiated effector memory CD45RA+ cells. The donor cohort consisted entirely of Caucasian adults residing in Nashville, Tennessee. Assay used: immunoSEQ multiplex PCR; TCRdb lists only in-frame clones, some missing. The table includes about 2 million clones, roughly 95% detected once. The sample comes from a study of shared clonotypes between healthy human individuals. V dropped 4 bases and J dropped 6; count of bases not matched to a gene: 8. This CDR3 is 16 amino acids long. Per germline, CDR1 SGHVS and CDR2 FQNEAQ. Study outcomes and limitations: Tissue TCR repertoires likely differ from these blood-only repertoires. Rarefaction demonstrated incomplete sorted-subset sequencing despite large depth.

The TCR comes from a man aged 18-30 years in good health. The chain carries TRBV7-8 and TRBJ1-6; 8 bases line up with TRBD1. Sequenced: naive CD8+ T cells sorted from blood. CDR3 amino acids: CASSSTDRGVNSPLHF. Written as DNA, the CDR3 is TGTGCCAGCAGCTCCACCGACAGGGGCGTTAATTCACCCCTCCACTTT.